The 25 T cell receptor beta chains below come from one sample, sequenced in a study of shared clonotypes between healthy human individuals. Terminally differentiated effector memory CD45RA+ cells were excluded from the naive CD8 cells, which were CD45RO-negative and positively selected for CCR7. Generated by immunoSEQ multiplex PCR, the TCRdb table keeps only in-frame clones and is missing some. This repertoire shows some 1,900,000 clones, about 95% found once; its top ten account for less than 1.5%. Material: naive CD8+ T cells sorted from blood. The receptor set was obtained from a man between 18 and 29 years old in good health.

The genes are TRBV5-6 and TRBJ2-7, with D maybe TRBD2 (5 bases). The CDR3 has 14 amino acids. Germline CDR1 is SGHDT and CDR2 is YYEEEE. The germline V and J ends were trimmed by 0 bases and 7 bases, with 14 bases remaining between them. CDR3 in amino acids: CASSLVPLGEEQYF. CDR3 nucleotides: TGTGCCAGCAGCTTGGTTCCGCTTGGGGAGGAGCAGTACTTC.

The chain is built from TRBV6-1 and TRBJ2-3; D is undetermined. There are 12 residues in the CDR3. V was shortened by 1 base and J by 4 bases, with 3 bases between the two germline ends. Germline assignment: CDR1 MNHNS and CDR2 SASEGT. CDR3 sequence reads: CASSEGADTQYF. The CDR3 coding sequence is TGTGCCAGCAGTGAAGGAGCAGATACGCAGTATTTT.

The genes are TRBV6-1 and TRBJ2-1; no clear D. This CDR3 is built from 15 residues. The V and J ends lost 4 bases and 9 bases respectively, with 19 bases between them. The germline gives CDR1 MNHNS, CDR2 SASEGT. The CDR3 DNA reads TGTGCCAGCAGTGCGGAAGGCTTAGGTTTGGGTGAGCAGTTCTTC. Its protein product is CASSAEGLGLGEQFF.

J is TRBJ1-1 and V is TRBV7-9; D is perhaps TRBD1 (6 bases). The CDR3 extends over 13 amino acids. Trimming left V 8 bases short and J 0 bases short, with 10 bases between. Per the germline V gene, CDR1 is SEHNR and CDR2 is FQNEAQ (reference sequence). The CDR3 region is CASGGPMNTEAFF. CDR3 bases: TGTGCCAGCGGGGGGCCAATGAACACTGAAGCTTTCTTT.

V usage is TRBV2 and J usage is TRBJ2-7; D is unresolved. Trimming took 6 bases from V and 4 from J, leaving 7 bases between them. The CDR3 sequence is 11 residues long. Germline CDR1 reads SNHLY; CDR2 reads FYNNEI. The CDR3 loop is CASSLFYEQYF. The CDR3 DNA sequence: TGTGCCAGCAGCTTATTTTACGAGCAGTACTTC.

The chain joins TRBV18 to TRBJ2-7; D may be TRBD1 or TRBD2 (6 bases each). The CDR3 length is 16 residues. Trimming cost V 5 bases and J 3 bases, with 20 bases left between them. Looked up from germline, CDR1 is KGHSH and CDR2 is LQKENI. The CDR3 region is CASSEEGHRVYYEQYF. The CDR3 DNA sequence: TGTGCCAGCTCAGAGGAGGGACACCGGGTTTACTACGAGCAGTACTTC.

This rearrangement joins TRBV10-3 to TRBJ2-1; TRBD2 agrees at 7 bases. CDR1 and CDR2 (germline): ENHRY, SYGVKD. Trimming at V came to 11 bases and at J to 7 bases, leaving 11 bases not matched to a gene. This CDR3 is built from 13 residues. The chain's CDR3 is CASQPYSGNEQFF. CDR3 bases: TGTGCCTCCCAACCGTATAGCGGGAATGAGCAGTTCTTC.

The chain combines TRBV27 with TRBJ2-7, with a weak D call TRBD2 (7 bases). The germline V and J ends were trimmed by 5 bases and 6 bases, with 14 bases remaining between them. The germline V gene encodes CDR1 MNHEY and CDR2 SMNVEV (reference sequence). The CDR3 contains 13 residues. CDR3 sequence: CASSPRGGTEQYF. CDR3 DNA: TGTGCCAGCAGTCCCCGCGGGGGCACCGAGCAGTACTTC.

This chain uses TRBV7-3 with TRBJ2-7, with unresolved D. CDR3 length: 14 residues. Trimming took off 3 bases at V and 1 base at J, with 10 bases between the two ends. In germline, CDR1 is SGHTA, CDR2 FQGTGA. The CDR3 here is CASSFTSSSYEQYF. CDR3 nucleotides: TGTGCCAGCAGCTTCACGTCGTCTTCCTACGAGCAGTACTTC.

The CDR3 coding sequence is TGCGCCAGCAGCCCAGGGACTAGTGAGTTGATCGACATTCAGTACTTC. It codes for CASSPGTSELIDIQYF. This chain links TRBV5-1 with TRBJ2-4; TRBD2 matches 8 bases. The V gene's germline CDR1 is SGHRS and CDR2 YFSETQ. The CDR3 spans 16 residues. The J segment lost 8 bases and the V segment lost 4 bases, leaving 14 bases of the junction unmatched.

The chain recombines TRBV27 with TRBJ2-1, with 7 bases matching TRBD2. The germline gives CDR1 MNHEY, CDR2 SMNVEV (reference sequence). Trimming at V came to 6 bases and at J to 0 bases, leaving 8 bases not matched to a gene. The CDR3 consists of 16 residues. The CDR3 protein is CASSPERGYSYNEQFF. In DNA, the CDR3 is TGTGCCAGCAGCCCGGAGCGGGGTTACTCCTACAATGAGCAGTTCTTC.

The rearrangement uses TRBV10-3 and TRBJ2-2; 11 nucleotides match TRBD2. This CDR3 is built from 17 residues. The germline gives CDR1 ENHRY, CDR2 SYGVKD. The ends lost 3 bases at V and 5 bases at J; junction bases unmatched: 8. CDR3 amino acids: CAISDPPGLADTGELFF. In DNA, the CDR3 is TGTGCCATCAGTGACCCACCGGGACTAGCGGATACCGGGGAGCTGTTTTTT.

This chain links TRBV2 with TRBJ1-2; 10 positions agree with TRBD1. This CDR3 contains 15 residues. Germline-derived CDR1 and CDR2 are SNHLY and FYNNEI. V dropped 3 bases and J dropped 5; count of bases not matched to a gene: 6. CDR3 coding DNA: TGTGCCAGCAGTGACGGGACAGGGGTCTGGTATGGCTACACCTTC. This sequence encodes CASSDGTGVWYGYTF.

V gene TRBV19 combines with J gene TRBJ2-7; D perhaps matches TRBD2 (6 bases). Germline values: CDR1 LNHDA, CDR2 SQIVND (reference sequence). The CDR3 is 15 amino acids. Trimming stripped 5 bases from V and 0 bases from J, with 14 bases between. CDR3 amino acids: CASSDSTGSSYEQYF. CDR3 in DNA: TGTGCCAGTAGTGACTCTACCGGGAGCTCCTACGAGCAGTACTTC.

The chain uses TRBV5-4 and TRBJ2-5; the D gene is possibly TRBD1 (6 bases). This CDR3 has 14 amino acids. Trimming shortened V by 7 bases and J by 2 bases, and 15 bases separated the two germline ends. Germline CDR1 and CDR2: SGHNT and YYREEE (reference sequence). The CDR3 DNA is TGTGCCAGCCGAGGGGGATGGGGGCAAGAGACCCAGTACTTC. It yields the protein CASRGGWGQETQYF.

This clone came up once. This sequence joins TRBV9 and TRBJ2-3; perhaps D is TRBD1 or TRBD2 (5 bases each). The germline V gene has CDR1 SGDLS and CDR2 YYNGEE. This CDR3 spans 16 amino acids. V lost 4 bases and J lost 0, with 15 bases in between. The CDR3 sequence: CASSSEGPPSTDTQYF. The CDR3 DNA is TGTGCCAGCAGCTCTGAGGGGCCGCCTAGCACAGATACGCAGTATTTT.

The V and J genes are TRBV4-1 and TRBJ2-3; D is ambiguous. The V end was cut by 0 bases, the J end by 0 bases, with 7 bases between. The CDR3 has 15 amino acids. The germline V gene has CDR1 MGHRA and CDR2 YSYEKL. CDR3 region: CASSQDPSSTDTQYF. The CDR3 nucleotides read TGCGCCAGCAGCCAAGATCCCTCTAGCACAGATACGCAGTATTTT.

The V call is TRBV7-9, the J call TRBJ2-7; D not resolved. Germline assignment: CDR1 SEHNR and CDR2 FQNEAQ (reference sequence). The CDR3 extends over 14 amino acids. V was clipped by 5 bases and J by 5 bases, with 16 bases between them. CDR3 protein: CASSPRPAADEQYF. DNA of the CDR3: TGTGCCAGCAGCCCTCGGCCGGCGGCAGACGAGCAGTACTTC.

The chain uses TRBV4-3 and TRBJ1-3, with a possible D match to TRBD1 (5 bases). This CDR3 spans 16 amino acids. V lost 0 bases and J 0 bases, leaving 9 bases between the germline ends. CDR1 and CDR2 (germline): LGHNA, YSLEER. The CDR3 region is CASSQDQGPSGNTIYF. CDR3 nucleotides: TGCGCCAGCAGCCAAGACCAGGGTCCCTCTGGAAACACCATATATTTT.

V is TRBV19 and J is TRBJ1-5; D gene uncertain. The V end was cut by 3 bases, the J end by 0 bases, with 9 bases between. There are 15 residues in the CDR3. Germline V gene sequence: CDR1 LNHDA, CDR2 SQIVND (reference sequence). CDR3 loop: CASSIDKSSNQPQHF. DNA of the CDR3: TGTGCCAGTAGTATTGATAAATCTAGCAATCAGCCCCAGCATTTT.

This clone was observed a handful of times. The DNA for the CDR3 is TGCGCCAGCACCGAAATGATTAATTCACCCCTCCACTTT. Translation gives CASTEMINSPLHF. The chain couples TRBV4-1 to TRBJ1-6, with D unclear. CDR1 MGHRA and CDR2 YSYEKL come from the germline V gene. The CDR3 sequence is 13 residues long. V was trimmed by 7 bases and J by 6 bases, leaving 10 bases between them.

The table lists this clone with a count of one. CDR3: CASSHSGTTNYGYTF. The CDR3, as DNA: TGCGCCAGCAGCCACAGCGGGACGACTAACTATGGCTACACCTTC. The rearrangement joins TRBV4-1 to TRBJ1-2, with D maybe TRBD1 (5 bases). V was trimmed by 3 bases and J by 0 bases, leaving 11 bases between them. This CDR3 is 15 amino acids long. CDR1 and CDR2 from the germline V gene are MGHRA and YSYEKL.

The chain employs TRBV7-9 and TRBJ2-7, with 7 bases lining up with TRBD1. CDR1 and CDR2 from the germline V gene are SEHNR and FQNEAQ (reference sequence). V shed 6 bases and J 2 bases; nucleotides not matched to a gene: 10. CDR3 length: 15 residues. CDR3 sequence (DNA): TGTGCCAGCAGTCTTCCCCAGGGGGAGACCTACGAGCAGTACTTC. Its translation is CASSLPQGETYEQYF. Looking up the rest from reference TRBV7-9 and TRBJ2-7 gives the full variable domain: DTGVSQNPRHKITKRGQNVTFRCDPISEHNRLYWYRQTLGQGPEFLTYFQNEAQLEKSRLLSDRFSAERPKGSFSTLEIQRTEQGDSAMYLCASSLPQGETYEQYFGPGTRLTVT.

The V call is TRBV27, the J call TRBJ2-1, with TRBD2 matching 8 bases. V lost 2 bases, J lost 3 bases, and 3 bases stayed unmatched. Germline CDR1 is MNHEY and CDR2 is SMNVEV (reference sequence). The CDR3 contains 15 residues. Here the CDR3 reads CASSLREGRYNEQFF. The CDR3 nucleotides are TGTGCCAGCAGTTTACGGGAGGGCCGCTACAATGAGCAGTTCTTC.

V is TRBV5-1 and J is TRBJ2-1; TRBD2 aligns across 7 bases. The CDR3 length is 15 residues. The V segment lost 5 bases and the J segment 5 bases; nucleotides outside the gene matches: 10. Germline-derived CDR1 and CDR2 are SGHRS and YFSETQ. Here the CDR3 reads CASSLAEGLNNEQFF. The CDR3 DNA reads TGCGCCAGCAGTTTAGCGGAGGGACTAAACAATGAGCAGTTCTTC.